The present T cell receptor beta chain was sequenced within a study of T cell repertoires in cytomegalovirus infection. Across the study: Carrying CMV and the relevant HLA type showed in public TCR beta signatures.

General study points: Summed frequency of shared TCR beta families picked out CMV carriers who also had the relevant HLA. Dominating the ex vivo response were TCR beta clonotypes that were CMV-specific and HLA-C-restricted.

This clonotype turned up a few times. No antigen is known for it. Using its own MiXCR run on the reads, TCRdb lists one record per CDR3 protein. The sample includes hundreds of thousands of distinct CDR3 sequences, approximately 25% of them seen just once. The CDR3 has 13 residues. Trimming removed 8 bases from V and 3 bases from J, with 10 bases in between. In germline, CDR1 is MGHRA, CDR2 YSYEKL. The sequenced sample was CD8+ T cells from PBMCs. This TCR came from a human donor in good health (CMV status not recorded). Some clones in this sample may be carry-over from other donors' samples. This chain joins TRBV4-1 and TRBJ2-2; a possible D gene is TRBD2 (5 bases). CDR3 nucleotide sequence: TGCGCCAGCGGGGAGTTGGACACCGGGGAGCTGTTTTTT. Protein sequence: CASGELDTGELFF.